This record looks at one T cell receptor (beta chain) sequence and its context. The sample belongs to a study of blood T cell repertoires in COVID-19. Turning to the study itself: The study drew acute and convalescent COVID-19 samples from the United States, Italy and Spain. Sample material is recorded as cDNA or gDNA derived from T cells, B-cell-depleted T cells, or PBMCs.

The CDR3 runs 14 residues. Germline CDR1 is LNHDA and CDR2 is SQIVND (reference sequence). V gave up 1 base and J gave up 4 bases, with 9 bases separating them. Methods used by the authors: Estimation of nucleated cell counts relied on the amplification of reference gene primers. Profiling relied on immunoSEQ multiplex PCR, and the TCRdb table lists in-frame clones only, not all of them. The DNA was the basis for D and trimming; V, J and clone size are from that table. The data show 25,000 to 30,000 clones, around nine tenths seen once. The source material was peripheral blood. The receptor's source is a human donor in a cohort sampled during active COVID-19. The donor label of this sample is uncertain. This chain links TRBV19 with TRBJ2-3; D possibly corresponds to TRBD2 (5 bases). The CDR3 here is CASSIGGNADTQYF. Written as DNA, the CDR3 is TGTGCCAGTAGTATAGGAGGGAACGCAGATACGCAGTATTTT.